This T cell receptor beta chain was sequenced in a study of CD8+CD57+ T cells in acquired aplastic anemia. Study details: Mean DNA quantity obtained from sorted CD4+ and CD8+ cells was about 3 ug.

The germline V gene encodes CDR1 SGHVS and CDR2 FNYEAQ. There are 12 residues in the CDR3. The study, taken as a whole, reports: Shared by patients and controls, 25 to 35 CD8+ CDR3s were abundant in patients. Significance was not reached for CD8+ Simpson's diversity between patients and controls.

CDR3 and TCR beta VDJ profiling relied on genomic DNA as the template. TCRdb recomputed calls from the reads with MiXCR, one row per CDR3 protein. The sample lists 200,000 or so distinct CDR3 sequences, 64% occurring once. As to this clonotype: Antigen unknown.

The sample taken for sequencing was sorted CD4+, CD8+, or CD8+CD57+ T cells (not recorded which) from PBMCs. This chain uses TRBV7-6 with TRBJ2-7; D unresolved. The end of the DNA is better explained by TRBJ2-1, so the J call may be wrong. The sequence was obtained from a human donor with severe aplastic anemia or a healthy control (not recorded which). In DNA, the CDR3 is TGTGCCAGCAGTACTTACACCAACGAGCAGTTCTTC. Amino acid sequence: CASSTYTNEQFF.